Listed here are 22 T cell receptor beta chains from one sample, sequenced in a study of technical replicates of blood from a handful of donors. Using immunoSEQ multiplex PCR, the repertoire was profiled, and TCRdb retains in-frame clones only, with some absent. The table has 54,000 or so clones, 90% to 95% seen once. The source material was T cells isolated from PBMCs. These receptors were collected from a human donor in good health.

The V and J genes are TRBV7-2 and TRBJ2-7; D is perhaps TRBD2 (7 bases). CDR3 length equals 14 residues. The V and J ends lost 3 bases and 2 bases respectively, with 11 bases between them. Germline V gene data show CDR1 as SGHTA and CDR2 as FQGNSA. The CDR3 protein is CASSFSGGTYEQYF. The CDR3 DNA reads as TGTGCCAGCAGCTTTTCGGGGGGCACCTACGAGCAGTACTTC.

The rearrangement links TRBV9 to TRBJ1-1; 10 bases line up with TRBD1. Unmatched junction bases numbered 1, after V lost 1 base and J lost 7 bases. Germline V lookup: CDR1 SGDLS, CDR2 YYNGEE. The CDR3 extends over 13 amino acids. CDR3 sequence (DNA): TGTGCCAGCAGCGTAAGGACAGGGGGTGAAGCTTTCTTT. Translating it yields CASSVRTGGEAFF.

This rearrangement joins TRBV5-6 to TRBJ1-2; TRBD1 agrees at 7 bases. This CDR3 is built from 15 residues. CDR1 and CDR2 (germline): SGHDT, YYEEEE. After removal of 2 bases from V and 6 bases from J, the junction contained 10 bases not matched to a gene. CDR3 sequence (DNA): TGTGCCAGCAGCTTCACCTTAACAGGGGCGGATGGCTACACCTTC. Its protein product is CASSFTLTGADGYTF.

This clone was seen once. This chain links TRBV18 with TRBJ2-7; the D gene is possibly TRBD2 (6 bases). The CDR3 is 18 residues long. Germline assignment: CDR1 KGHSH and CDR2 LQKENI. The V end was cut by 2 bases, the J end by 4 bases, with 24 bases between. The CDR3 sequence: CASSPNLITGTGYYEQYF. The CDR3 DNA is TGTGCCAGCTCACCAAACTTAATAACCGGGACTGGATATTACGAGCAGTACTTC.

The rearrangement joins TRBV19 to TRBJ1-5; a weak D match, TRBD1 (5 bases). Germline V gene data show CDR1 as LNHDA and CDR2 as SQIVND (reference sequence). Trimming stripped 6 bases from V and 5 bases from J, with 11 bases between. The CDR3 has 13 amino acids. The CDR3 spells CASRPGGDQPQHF. Written as DNA, the CDR3 is TGTGCCAGTAGGCCCGGGGGGGATCAGCCCCAGCATTTT.

CDR3 residues: CASSLWGGLAYEQYF. The CDR3 coding sequence is TGTGCCAGCAGCTTGTGGGGCGGCCTAGCCTACGAGCAGTACTTC. V gene TRBV7-9 combines with J gene TRBJ2-7; perhaps TRBD1 as D (5 bases). CDR1 is SEHNR and CDR2 is FQNEAQ in the germline V gene (reference sequence). This CDR3 contains 15 residues. The V and J ends lost 3 bases and 2 bases respectively, with 14 bases between them.

J is TRBJ1-3 and V is TRBV9, with 8 bases fitting TRBD1. The CDR3 covers 18 residues. The J segment lost 0 bases and the V segment lost 1 base, leaving 9 bases of the junction unmatched. CDR1 SGDLS and CDR2 YYNGEE come from the germline V gene. The CDR3 nucleotides read TGTGCCAGCAGCGTAAAGTTCCAGGGGGCCAGCTCTGGAAACACCATATATTTT. This translates into CASSVKFQGASSGNTIYF. Combining the CDR3 with reference TRBV9 and TRBJ1-3 gives the whole variable domain DSGVTQTPKHLITATGQRVTLRCSPRSGDLSVYWYQQSLDQGLQFLIQYYNGEERAKGNILERFSAQQFPDLHSELNLSSLELGDSALYFCASSVKFQGASSGNTIYFGEGSWLTVV.

This chain links TRBV11-1 with TRBJ2-2; no clear D. V was cut by 4 bases and J by 1 base, with 10 bases left in between. CDR1 SGHAT and CDR2 FQDESV come from the germline V gene (reference sequence). The CDR3 sequence is 15 residues long. This CDR3 is CASSSEVMNTGELFF. The CDR3 nucleotides are TGTGCCAGCAGCTCAGAGGTCATGAACACCGGGGAGCTGTTTTTT. Complete variable domain (other parts from reference TRBV11-1 and TRBJ2-2): EAEVAQSPRYKITEKSQAVAFWCDPISGHATLYWYRQILGQGPELLVQFQDESVVDDSQLPKDRFSAERLKGVDSTLKIQPAELGDSAMYLCASSSEVMNTGELFFGEGSRLTVL.

V and J are TRBV28 and TRBJ2-2; 11 bases are shared with TRBD1. In germline, CDR1 is MDHEN, CDR2 SYDVKM. With V trimmed by 6 bases and J by 6 bases, 3 bases remained unmatched. The CDR3 spans 14 residues. The CDR3 DNA sequence: TGTGCCAGCAGGGACAGGGGGCCTCCCGGGGAGCTGTTTTTT. Amino acid sequence: CASRDRGPPGELFF.

This clone was detected only once. The rearrangement joins TRBV5-4 to TRBJ2-1, with 9 bases that match TRBD2. The CDR3 contains 15 residues. Germline trimming cut 4 bases from V and 0 bases from J; bases unmatched to any gene: 2. Per the germline V gene, CDR1 is SGHNT and CDR2 is YYREEE (reference sequence). This chain's CDR3 is CASSLSGSSYNEQFF. The CDR3 coding sequence is TGTGCCAGCAGCCTTAGCGGGAGCTCCTACAATGAGCAGTTCTTC. The full variable domain, rest sourced from reference TRBV5-4 and TRBJ2-1, is ETGVTQSPTHLIKTRGQQVTLRCSSQSGHNTVSWYQQALGQGPQFIFQYYREEENGRGNFPPRFSGLQFPNYSSELNVNALELDDSALYLCASSLSGSSYNEQFFGPGTRLTVL.

The V and J genes are TRBV29-1 and TRBJ2-7, with a possible D match to TRBD2 (6 bases). Germline values: CDR1 SQVTM, CDR2 ANQGSEA. This CDR3 has 15 residues. Trimming stripped 7 bases from V and 0 bases from J, with 19 bases between. The CDR3 sequence: CSANGGESDSYEQYF. Here the CDR3 DNA reads TGCAGCGCCAATGGCGGGGAATCGGACTCCTACGAGCAGTACTTC.

The V gene is TRBV10-3, the J gene TRBJ1-6, with 9 bases identical to TRBD1. Germline-derived CDR1 and CDR2 are ENHRY and SYGVKD. The CDR3 has 13 residues. Trimming at V came to 6 bases and at J to 8 bases, leaving 2 bases not matched to a gene. The DNA for the CDR3 is TGTGCCATCAGGGGACAGGGCGATTCACCCCTCCACTTT. Protein sequence: CAIRGQGDSPLHF.

The V gene is TRBV11-3, the J gene TRBJ2-3; 11 nucleotides line up with TRBD2. Germline CDR1 SGHNT, CDR2 YENEEA. The CDR3 length is 16 residues. With V trimmed by 3 bases and J by 11 bases, 13 bases remained unmatched. Here the CDR3 DNA reads TGTGCCAGCAGCTTCAGGCTAGCGGGGGGCCAAACTCGGCAGTATTTT. Protein sequence: CASSFRLAGGQTRQYF.

The CDR3 loop is CASSAGLAGRNEQFF. CDR3 coding DNA: TGTGCCAGCAGCGCCGGACTAGCGGGGAGGAATGAGCAGTTCTTC. This chain joins TRBV9 and TRBJ2-1; TRBD2 agrees at 12 bases. Trimming removed 3 bases from V and 7 bases from J; junction bases left unmatched: 5. The germline V gene encodes CDR1 SGDLS and CDR2 YYNGEE. The CDR3 consists of 15 residues.

This chain joins TRBV28 and TRBJ1-1, with D tentatively TRBD1 (5 bases). This CDR3 region has 13 residues. The V and J ends lost 7 bases and 5 bases respectively, with 14 bases between them. The germline CDR1 and CDR2 sequences are MDHEN and SYDVKM. The CDR3 DNA follows: TGTGCCAGCATACAGGCGTCGGGTACTGAAGCTTTCTTT. This sequence encodes CASIQASGTEAFF.

This clone was counted once. The chain combines TRBV29-1 with TRBJ1-1; 8 bases align to TRBD1. Germline lookup yields CDR1 SQVTM and CDR2 ANQGSEA. CDR3 length equals 13 residues. V trimming: 6 bases; J trimming: 4 bases; junction bases outside the gene matches: 7. The CDR3, as DNA: TGCAGCGTGCGCACAGGGGGTGTCACTGAAGCTTTCTTT. Its translation: CSVRTGGVTEAFF. Looking up the rest from reference TRBV29-1 and TRBJ1-1 gives the full variable domain: SAVISQKPSRDICQRGTSLTIQCQVDSQVTMMFWYRQQPGQSLTLIATANQGSEATYESGFVIDKFPISRPNLTFSTLTVSNMSPEDSSIYLCSVRTGGVTEAFFGQGTRLTVV.

This clone was observed a single time. The rearrangement uses TRBV7-8 and TRBJ2-7; 12 bases align to TRBD2. J lost 6 bases, V lost 3 bases, and 9 bases had no gene match. Per the germline V gene, CDR1 is SGHVS and CDR2 is FQNEAQ. CDR3 length: 16 amino acids. For the CDR3, the DNA is TGTGCCAGCAGCTTTAGACTAGCGGGGGCCCTCAGCGAGCAGTACTTC. Encoded protein: CASSFRLAGALSEQYF.

This rearrangement joins TRBV11-2 to TRBJ2-7; 8 bases are a match to TRBD2. Germline V gene sequence: CDR1 SGHAT, CDR2 FQNNGV. CDR3 length: 16 amino acids. V lost 1 base, J lost 4 bases, and 9 bases stayed unmatched. The CDR3 region is CASSLVTSGALYEQYF. The CDR3 DNA reads as TGTGCCAGCAGCTTAGTAACTAGCGGTGCCTTGTACGAGCAGTACTTC.

This sequence joins TRBV9 and TRBJ1-6, with a tentative D call TRBD1 (6 bases). Deletions cut 3 bases from V and 7 bases from J, with 14 bases between. CDR1 and CDR2 from the germline V gene are SGDLS and YYNGEE. This CDR3 region has 15 residues. The CDR3 is CASSGGLSGNSPLHF. The DNA for the CDR3 is TGTGCCAGCAGCGGGGGGCTGTCGGGGAATTCACCCCTCCACTTT.

J is TRBJ2-7 and V is TRBV7-9; possibly TRBD1 for D (7 bases). The CDR3 spans 15 residues. The V gene's germline CDR1 is SEHNR and CDR2 FQNEAQ (reference sequence). V lost 3 bases, J lost 5 bases, and 17 bases lay in between. The CDR3: CASSFTQGGDDEQYF. Written as DNA, the CDR3 is TGTGCCAGCAGCTTCACCCAGGGGGGTGACGACGAGCAGTACTTC.

V gene TRBV29-1 combines with J gene TRBJ2-7; 7 nucleotides agree with TRBD2. V was clipped by 1 base and J by 0 bases; unmatched bases: 6. CDR3 length: 15 amino acids. CDR1 and CDR2 (germline): SQVTM, ANQGSEA. The CDR3 sequence is CSVEGGGGSSYEQYF. CDR3 in DNA: TGCAGCGTTGAAGGGGGAGGCGGGAGCTCCTACGAGCAGTACTTC.

This clone was seen only a few times. This chain links TRBV10-3 with TRBJ1-5, with 8 bases lining up with TRBD1. The V gene's germline CDR1 is ENHRY and CDR2 SYGVKD. CDR3 size: 16 residues. Germline trimming cut 6 bases from V and 0 bases from J; bases unmatched to any gene: 7. In nucleotides, the CDR3 is TGTGCCATCAGCGACCAGGGGGCGGATAGCAATCAGCCCCAGCATTTT. Protein: CAISDQGADSNQPQHF.